A selection of T cell receptor beta chains follows, all from one sample in a study of blood T cell repertoires in COVID-19. The protocol was immunoSEQ multiplex PCR, while the TCRdb copy is restricted to in-frame clones and leaves out a portion. The table includes under 150,000 clones, about 88% detected once. Sequencing used peripheral blood. The receptors originated from a human donor in a cohort sampled during active COVID-19. CDR3s leave out the opening cysteine and the closing phenylalanine or tryptophan. D genes are given only for firm matches. Size is stated for part of the rows, as once, few or many counts, or as a class when the clone is expanded.

D gene | clone size | V gene | CDR3 protein
- | - | TRBV14 | ASSQDMGAAEQY
- | - | TRBV18 | ASSPGQFNSPLH
- | - | TRBV7-3 | ASSLEAHYNSPLH
TRBD2 | - | TRBV7-8 | ASARGVSYEQY
- | - | TRBV6-1 | ASSERARVDEQY
- | - | TRBV20-1 | SARVRNEQY
TRBD2 | - | TRBV9 | ASSGSSGGPGELF
- | few | TRBV5-1 | ASRRSGNTEAF
- | - | TRBV5-1 | ASSLARDPGGNTIY
TRBD2 | - | TRBV9 | ASSVSPGRDYEQY
TRBD1 | - | TRBV18 | ASSLIPPTGGPYEQY
TRBD1 | - | TRBV19 | ASRDLGQPQETQY
TRBD1 | - | TRBV7-2 | ASSLVATGGSVNTEAF
- | - | TRBV27 | ASSFGRVETQY
- | - | TRBV5-8 | ASKQGLNTEAF
TRBD1 | - | TRBV4-1 | ASSQEQGGNTGELF
TRBD1 | - | TRBV2 | ASSEGTGLYEQY
- | - | TRBV11-2 | ASSYTQGPSSYEQY
TRBD1 | once | TRBV3-1/TRBV3-2 | ASSQPGQGFYEQY
- | - | TRBV6-6 | ASRAQGNNSPLH
TRBD1 | - | TRBV27 | ASSLVASSITGGSGNTIY
TRBD1 | - | TRBV2 | ASREQGAGINQPQH
- | - | TRBV19 | ASSYSSNEQF
- | - | TRBV5-1 | ASSSGRGPNTEAF
TRBD2 | once | TRBV7-9 | ASSPGAGVGNEQF
TRBD1 | - | TRBV18 | ASSPSQGVDQPQH
TRBD1 | - | TRBV4-3 | ASSQEQGAFRQF
TRBD1 | - | TRBV29-1 | SVEAGTVVPGSYGYT
TRBD1 | - | TRBV19 | ASNWDSTILGGYT
TRBD2 | - | TRBV11-2 | ASSLVPSGGLHTQY
TRBD1 | - | TRBV3-1/TRBV3-2 | ARGQGNEQF
- | - | TRBV11-2 | ASSLVMARSSYEQY
TRBD2 | once | TRBV4-3 | ASSQIKGLAGVPYFHEQY
- | - | TRBV28 | ASSPILAYSYEQY
TRBD1 | - | TRBV6-4 | ASNPTGQSYEQY
- | - | TRBV19 | ARLLGLRVRHEQY
TRBD1 | - | TRBV28 | ASSSGQGRIVYEQY
TRBD1 | - | TRBV7-9 | ASTLSGQMNTEAF
- | - | TRBV7-3 | ASSLVTPARVSGANVLT
- | - | TRBV6-5 | ASRTSFGNTGELF
- | - | TRBV6-2/TRBV6-3 | ASSYRGLPNQPQH
- | - | TRBV6-5 | ASGGRSGNTIY
TRBD1 | - | TRBV7-8 | ASSLVTGEETQY
TRBD1 | - | TRBV13 | ASSYRGPNEQF
TRBD1 | - | TRBV18 | ASSPGAGRRDRSNANTGELF
- | - | TRBV24-1 | ATSDSGIETQY
- | - | TRBV7-9 | ASSSNYVGAVYGYT
TRBD1 | - | TRBV28 | ASRDRGYSGNQPQH
TRBD2 | - | TRBV7-2 | ASSLRAGGGNEQF
- | - | TRBV12-2 | ASRLALRTGKKGDEKLF
- | - | TRBV4-3 | ASALRRENSPLH
- | - | TRBV5-4 | ASSLKDEDEQF
TRBD2 | - | TRBV3-1/TRBV3-2 | ASSPSGSGSSISEQY
TRBD2 | - | TRBV7-9 | ASSLGLAGGNTDTQY
TRBD2 | - | TRBV6-2/TRBV6-3 | ASSYHVKRGGQINEQF
- | - | TRBV21-1 | ASSNGLAGGDEQY
TRBD1 | - | TRBV13 | ASSLRTGFSGNTIY